These 30 T cell receptor beta chains came from one sample sequenced in a study of T-cell reconstitution after alpha-beta-depleted transplantation in children. Preparing the TCRbeta library involved the use of unique molecular identifiers. TCRdb re-called the PCR reads through MiXCR, storing one row per CDR3 protein. The table shows 300,000 to 400,000 distinct CDR3 sequences, with roughly 17% occurring only once. Sequenced here: PBMCs, mostly from graft donor cells, sampled 360 days after TCRalphabeta/CD19-depleted stem cell transplant. These receptors originate from a male patient aged 2-15 years who had a stem cell transplant for acute lymphoblastic leukemia, so the T cells may come from the graft donor.

This clonotype was seen ten or more times. This rearrangement joins TRBV29-1 to TRBJ1-1; the D is unclear. In germline, CDR1 is SQVTM, CDR2 ANQGSEA. CDR3 length: 12 amino acids. The ends were cut back, 7 bases at V and 1 base at J, with 10 bases in the middle. This chain's CDR3 is CSGLGANTEAFF. CDR3 nucleotides: TGCAGCGGGCTCGGCGCGAACACTGAAGCTTTCTTT.

This clonotype has only one observation. V and J are TRBV9 and TRBJ2-2; D unclear. Germline V gene lookup returns CDR1 SGDLS and CDR2 YYNGEE. Trimming pared 3 bases from V and 0 bases from J, leaving 9 bases between. The CDR3 contains 15 residues. The CDR3 loop reads CASSDTEANTGELFF. The CDR3 coding sequence is TGTGCCAGCAGCGATACAGAGGCGAACACCGGGGAGCTGTTTTTT.

This clonotype has just a few counts. The chain carries TRBV10-3 and TRBJ2-5; 7 bases match TRBD2. CDR1 ENHRY and CDR2 SYGVKD come from the germline V gene. The CDR3 has 16 amino acids. With 2 bases clipped from V and 0 bases from J, the junction kept 6 bases outside the gene matches. The CDR3, as DNA: TGTGCCATCAGTGAGAAGGCTAGCGGTTACCAAGAGACCCAGTACTTC. This translates into CAISEKASGYQETQYF.

There are many counts of this clonotype. V gene TRBV30 combines with J gene TRBJ1-2; 9 bases line up with TRBD1. The CDR3 has 15 amino acids. CDR1 is GTSNPN and CDR2 is SVGIG in the germline V gene (reference sequence). V lost 4 bases to trimming and J lost 8 bases; unmatched junction nucleotides: 14. CDR3 in DNA: TGTGCCTGGACCCCCGGGACAGGGCACTCGGGAGGCTACACCTTC. Translating it yields CAWTPGTGHSGGYTF.

This clonotype came up many times. The chain is built from TRBV4-2 and TRBJ2-2; tentatively, D is TRBD1 (6 bases). The CDR3 is 15 residues long. The V end lost 1 base, the J end lost 4 bases, and 10 bases lay between the germline ends. CDR1 LGHNA and CDR2 YNFKEQ come from the germline V gene. This chain's CDR3 is CASSQVTGRTGELFF. CDR3 sequence (DNA): TGTGCCAGCAGCCAAGTGACAGGCCGCACCGGGGAGCTGTTTTTT.

V gene TRBV10-2 combines with J gene TRBJ2-2; TRBD2 agrees at 8 bases. CDR1 and CDR2 (germline): WSHSY, SAAADI. The V segment lost 9 bases and the J segment 7 bases; nucleotides outside the gene matches: 19. This CDR3 is 17 amino acids long. The CDR3: CASRQTNRAGTSGELFF. CDR3 nucleotides: TGCGCCAGTCGACAAACGAACCGGGCAGGGACTAGCGGGGAGCTGTTTTTT.

This clonotype came up many times. The chain employs TRBV4-2 and TRBJ2-7; 10 bases fit TRBD2. The CDR3 runs to 15 residues. V was pared by 2 bases and J by 5 bases, with 6 bases of the junction left unmatched. CDR1 is LGHNA, CDR2 YNFKEQ, per germline. CDR3 sequence: CASSQPGTSEDEQYF. The CDR3 DNA follows: TGTGCCAGCAGCCAACCCGGGACTAGCGAGGACGAGCAGTACTTC.

The chain uses TRBV12-3 or TRBV12-4 and TRBJ2-2, with unresolved D. CDR3 size: 12 residues. V lost 3 bases to trimming and J lost 7 bases, with 6 bases between them. CDR3 region: CASSFWVGELFF. In DNA form, the CDR3 reads TGTGCCAGCAGTTTTTGGGTCGGGGAGCTGTTTTTT.

V gene TRBV10-3 combines with J gene TRBJ2-3; 10 nucleotides line up with TRBD1. Trimming removed 9 bases from V and 0 bases from J; junction bases left unmatched: 15. This CDR3 is 18 amino acids long. Germline V gene data show CDR1 as ENHRY and CDR2 as SYGVKD. In nucleotides, the CDR3 is TGTGCCATTTCCGGGACAGGGGTCACACTACCTAGCACAGATACGCAGTATTTT. Translating it yields CAISGTGVTLPSTDTQYF.

This clonotype was picked up a small number of times. This chain joins TRBV7-9 and TRBJ2-7; TRBD2 matches 12 bases. CDR3 size: 15 residues. Looked up from germline, CDR1 is SEHNR and CDR2 is FQNEAQ (reference sequence). V was pared by 1 base and J by 10 bases, with 8 bases of the junction left unmatched. The CDR3 sequence is CASSLGGLAGSEQYF. The CDR3 nucleotides read TGTGCCAGCAGCTTAGGTGGACTAGCGGGATCGGAACAGTACTTC.

In its sample, this clonotype was seen a few times. The gene calls are TRBV19 and TRBJ1-5; 7 bases match TRBD1. The CDR3 loop spans 14 amino acids. Germline assignment: CDR1 LNHDA and CDR2 SQIVND (reference sequence). The junction had 11 bases not matched to a gene; V was cut back by 9 bases and J by 6 bases. CDR3 DNA sequence: TGTGCCAGCAGACAGACAGGGTTTACTCAGCCCCAGCATTTT. It codes for CASRQTGFTQPQHF.

This clonotype was recorded a few times. V usage is TRBV6-2 or TRBV6-3 and J usage is TRBJ2-7; TRBD1 or TRBD2 may be the D gene (5 bases each). With 5 bases removed from V and 0 bases from J, the gap between germline ends came to 14 bases. The CDR3 has 15 amino acids. The germline V gene has CDR1 MNHEY and CDR2 SVGEGT. CDR3 residues: CASSQRDRSSYEQYF. CDR3 DNA: TGTGCCAGCAGTCAACGGGACCGGAGCTCCTACGAGCAGTACTTC.

This clonotype was seen more than once but under ten times. The chain couples TRBV27 to TRBJ2-3, with D uncertain. In germline, CDR1 is MNHEY, CDR2 SMNVEV (reference sequence). The CDR3 contains 15 residues. Trimming cost V 2 bases and J 4 bases, with 13 bases left between them. CDR3 sequence reads: CASSLRARAADTQYF. CDR3 in DNA: TGTGCCAGCAGTTTACGGGCTAGGGCTGCAGATACGCAGTATTTT.

This clonotype was seen a few times. The rearrangement uses TRBV6-2 or TRBV6-3 and TRBJ2-1; D is perhaps TRBD2 (6 bases). The V end was cut by 0 bases, the J end by 8 bases, with 14 bases between. The CDR3 spans 15 residues. CDR1 is MNHEY and CDR2 is SVGEGT in the germline V gene. The CDR3 DNA reads TGTGCCAGCAGTTACTCTATCCTAGGAGGGGATGAGCAGTTCTTC. Residues: CASSYSILGGDEQFF.

This clonotype was observed a handful of times. An end of the junction does not agree with germline; a read error may underlie this. The rearrangement links TRBV5-6 to TRBJ2-5; a possible D gene is TRBD2 (6 bases). Germline values: CDR1 SGHDT, CDR2 YYEEEE. This CDR3 region has 12 residues. The DNA of the CDR3 is TGTGCCAGCAGCTTGGGAGGGACTCAGAAGCACTTC. Translated, it gives CASSLGGTQKHF. Full variable domain (remainder filled in from reference TRBV5-6 and TRBJ2-5): DAGVTQSPTHLIKTRGQQVTLRCSPKSGHDTVSWYQQALGQGPQFIFQYYEEEERQRGNFPDRFSGHQFPNYSSELNVNALLLGDSALYLCASSLGGTQKHFGPGTRLLVL.

The table lists this clonotype with a few counts. V is TRBV11-2 and J is TRBJ2-3; TRBD2 aligns across 7 bases. This CDR3 comprises 14 residues. Germline V gives CDR1 SGHAT, CDR2 FQNNGV. V lost 1 base to trimming and J lost 5 bases; unmatched junction nucleotides: 3. The CDR3 DNA is TGTGCCAGCAGCTTAGGTCCTAGCGGAGATACGCAGTATTTT. Amino acid sequence: CASSLGPSGDTQYF.

In its sample, this clonotype was seen many times. The gene calls are TRBV7-9 and TRBJ2-3; D unclear. The V gene's germline CDR1 is SEHNR and CDR2 FQNEAQ (reference sequence). The germline V and J ends were trimmed by 2 bases and 4 bases, with 16 bases remaining between them. The CDR3 contains 16 residues. The DNA of the CDR3 is TGTGCCAGCAGCTTACTTTTCTCAGAGCAGGCAGATACGCAGTATTTT. The encoded protein is CASSLLFSEQADTQYF.

This clonotype was seen only a few times. This rearrangement joins TRBV7-9 to TRBJ2-3; possible D gene TRBD2, 6 bases. This CDR3 has 16 amino acids. Trimming pared 1 base from V and 6 bases from J, leaving 17 bases between. CDR1 is SEHNR and CDR2 is FQNEAQ in the germline V gene (reference sequence). CDR3 amino acids: CASSLGKERVGDTQYF. Here the CDR3 DNA reads TGTGCCAGCAGCTTAGGCAAGGAGCGGGTGGGCGATACGCAGTATTTT.

In this sample, this clonotype turned up a few times. The chain uses TRBV5-1 and TRBJ2-1, with TRBD2 as a possible D gene (6 bases). The CDR3 runs 18 residues. The V end was cut by 4 bases, the J end by 2 bases, with 22 bases between. Germline values: CDR1 SGHRS, CDR2 YFSETQ. The CDR3 DNA is TGCGCCAGCAGCCGAAAACTAGCTTATGAGGATGCCTACAATGAGCAGTTCTTC. Translated: CASSRKLAYEDAYNEQFF.

Only a few counts were recorded for this clonotype. This chain joins TRBV12-3 or TRBV12-4 and TRBJ1-5, with a weak D call TRBD1 (6 bases). V was pared by 5 bases and J by 5 bases, with 13 bases between. CDR3 length: 14 amino acids. CDR3 amino acids: CASSPGGGYQPQHF. CDR3 nucleotide sequence: TGTGCCAGCAGTCCAGGTGGGGGCTATCAGCCCCAGCATTTT.

This clonotype was detected a few times. The chain employs TRBV12-3 or TRBV12-4 and TRBJ2-1, with 8 positions matching TRBD2. Trimming took 0 bases from V and 2 from J; bases not matched to a gene: 0. The CDR3 has 15 amino acids. The CDR3: CASSLAGLAYNEQFF. The CDR3 coding sequence is TGTGCCAGCAGTTTAGCGGGACTAGCCTACAATGAGCAGTTCTTC.

The V gene is TRBV20-1, the J gene TRBJ1-2, with 7 bases lining up with TRBD1. Germline assignment: CDR1 DFQATT and CDR2 SNEGSKA (reference sequence). This CDR3 spans 12 amino acids. The V and J ends lost 5 bases and 2 bases, in that order; junction bases with no gene match: 2. The CDR3 sequence: CSAEGQNYGYTF. Written as DNA, the CDR3 is TGCAGTGCTGAGGGACAGAACTATGGCTACACCTTC.

The rearrangement joins TRBV7-9 to TRBJ2-2; possibly TRBD2 for D (5 bases). Germline CDR1 SEHNR, CDR2 FQNEAQ (reference sequence). Trimming shortened V by 1 base and J by 5 bases, and 8 bases separated the two germline ends. The CDR3 sequence is 14 residues long. The CDR3 coding sequence is TGTGCCAGCAGCTTAGTTCGGGGAACCGGGGAGCTGTTTTTT. This gives the protein CASSLVRGTGELFF.

This clonotype has just a few counts. This rearrangement joins TRBV4-2 to TRBJ2-7; D possibly uses TRBD1 or TRBD2 (5 bases each). V dropped 6 bases and J dropped 3 bases, with 15 bases sitting between them. The germline gives CDR1 LGHNA, CDR2 YNFKEQ. The CDR3 runs 14 residues. CDR3 in amino acids: CASRHRDGYYEQYF. DNA for the CDR3: TGTGCCAGCAGACACCGGGACGGATACTACGAGCAGTACTTC.

The gene calls are TRBV7-4 and TRBJ1-3; no clear D. CDR1 and CDR2 (germline): SGHVT, SQSDAQ. This CDR3 spans 18 amino acids. The V end lost 2 bases, the J end lost 0 bases, and 17 bases lay between the germline ends. DNA for the CDR3: TGTGCCAGCAGCTTATTGTTAGGTCATCCGGACTCTGGAAACACCATATATTTT. This translates into CASSLLLGHPDSGNTIYF.

In its sample, this clonotype was seen a few times. The chain links TRBV20-1 to TRBJ1-1; D is possibly TRBD1 (5 bases). This CDR3 is built from 12 residues. Looked up from germline, CDR1 is DFQATT and CDR2 is SNEGSKA (reference sequence). Trimming stripped 6 bases from V and 1 base from J, with 9 bases between. The CDR3 DNA reads as TGCAGTGCGCCGAGGGGGAACACTGAAGCTTTCTTT. It yields the protein CSAPRGNTEAFF.

The chain couples TRBV10-3 to TRBJ1-1, with D possibly being TRBD1 (6 bases). V was cut by 10 bases and J by 12 bases, with 33 bases left in between. Germline CDR1 reads ENHRY; CDR2 reads SYGVKD. This CDR3 spans 16 amino acids. In nucleotides, the CDR3 is TGTGCCACATTACAGGGAGGAAACCCATGGGAGTTTTCAACTTTCTTT. Translated, it gives CATLQGGNPWEFSTFF.

This clonotype was recorded many times. This chain connects TRBV28 to TRBJ2-1; 15 nucleotides match TRBD2. Germline lookup yields CDR1 MDHEN and CDR2 SYDVKM. The CDR3 spans 17 residues. Trimming removed 5 bases from V and 6 bases from J; junction bases left unmatched: 8. The CDR3 coding sequence is TGTGCCAGCAGTCCCTCGGGACTAGCGGGAGGTATCAATGAGCAGTTCTTC. The encoded protein is CASSPSGLAGGINEQFF.

V usage is TRBV28 and J usage is TRBJ2-7, with D maybe TRBD2 (6 bases). V dropped 2 bases and J dropped 6 bases, with 11 bases sitting between them. CDR1 is MDHEN, CDR2 SYDVKM, per germline. The CDR3 is 13 amino acids. The CDR3 bases are TGTGCCAGCAGTTTACCGGGGGAAGGCGAGCAGTACTTC. Protein sequence: CASSLPGEGEQYF.

The rearrangement uses TRBV9 and TRBJ2-3; D possibly corresponds to TRBD1 (6 bases). From germline, CDR1 is SGDLS and CDR2 YYNGEE. V lost 0 bases and J 2 bases, leaving 10 bases between the germline ends. This CDR3 region has 15 residues. The CDR3 region is CASSVGGHFTDTQYF. The CDR3 DNA reads TGTGCCAGCAGCGTAGGGGGACATTTCACAGATACGCAGTATTTT.